Listed here are 22 T cell receptor beta chains from one sample, sequenced in a study of shared clonotypes between healthy human individuals. Data came from immunoSEQ multiplex PCR; TCRdb stores just in-frame clones and leaves some out. The table lists about 480,000 clones, 60% to 80% of them singletons, with around an eighth in the top ten. Sequenced sample: PBMCs. These receptors were obtained from a woman in her forties in good health. Some clones in this sample may be carry-over from other donors' samples.

The sample holds one count of this clone. V and J are TRBV4-1 and TRBJ2-3; 8 bases align to TRBD2. The germline V gene encodes CDR1 MGHRA and CDR2 YSYEKL. The CDR3 runs 16 residues. Germline trimming cut 0 bases from V and 0 bases from J; bases unmatched to any gene: 2. The CDR3 region has the DNA TGCGCCAGCAGCCAAGATGCTAGCGGGAGCACAGATACGCAGTATTTT. Translated: CASSQDASGSTDTQYF.

J is TRBJ2-1 and V is TRBV6-1; D gene unclear. CDR1 and CDR2 (germline): MNHNS, SASEGT. The CDR3 spans 13 residues. Trimming left V 2 bases short and J 2 bases short, with 4 bases between. CDR3 DNA: TGTGCCAGCAGTGAACACACCTACAATGAGCAGTTCTTC. It codes for CASSEHTYNEQFF.

V is TRBV7-2 and J is TRBJ2-7, with TRBD2 identical over 7 bases. CDR1 and CDR2 from the germline V gene are SGHTA and FQGNSA. The CDR3 consists of 15 residues. The J segment lost 2 bases and the V segment lost 3 bases, leaving 7 bases of the junction unmatched. DNA of the CDR3: TGTGCCAGCAGCTTCCCGGGACTACCGACCTACGAGCAGTACTTC. This sequence encodes CASSFPGLPTYEQYF.

This chain joins TRBV4-1 and TRBJ2-2, with 14 bases fitting TRBD2. The CDR3 extends over 16 amino acids. CDR1 MGHRA and CDR2 YSYEKL come from the germline V gene. V was pared by 5 bases and J by 17 bases, with 16 bases of the junction left unmatched. CDR3: CASSFPVGLAGVEVFF. The CDR3 DNA reads as TGCGCCAGCAGCTTCCCGGTGGGACTAGCGGGAGTAGAGGTCTTTTTT.

The chain carries TRBV5-4 and TRBJ2-5; TRBD2 is a possible D gene (6 bases). Trimming took 1 base from V and 4 from J, leaving 11 bases between them. The V gene's germline CDR1 is SGHNT and CDR2 YYREEE (reference sequence). The CDR3 covers 14 residues. Here the CDR3 DNA reads TGTGCCAGCAGCTTGAGTGTTAGCGGAGAGACCCAGTACTTC. Its translation is CASSLSVSGETQYF. Full variable domain (rest looked up from reference TRBV5-4 and TRBJ2-5): ETGVTQSPTHLIKTRGQQVTLRCSSQSGHNTVSWYQQALGQGPQFIFQYYREEENGRGNFPPRFSGLQFPNYSSELNVNALELDDSALYLCASSLSVSGETQYFGPGTRLLVL.

This clone was recorded at least ten times. The chain links TRBV7-9 to TRBJ2-7; a possible D gene is TRBD2 (5 bases). This CDR3 is 18 amino acids long. Germline V CDR1 and CDR2: SEHNR, FQNEAQ (reference sequence). V was clipped by 2 bases and J by 7 bases, with 27 bases between them. DNA of the CDR3: TGTGCCAGCAGCTTATCTCCTTTGGGAGTCGATTTCCTACGTGAGCAGTACTTC. Its translation is CASSLSPLGVDFLREQYF. The full variable domain, in which reference TRBV7-9 and TRBJ2-7 provide the parts outside the CDR3, is DTGVSQNPRHKITKRGQNVTFRCDPISEHNRLYWYRQTLGQGPEFLTYFQNEAQLEKSRLLSDRFSAERPKGSFSTLEIQRTEQGDSAMYLCASSLSPLGVDFLREQYFGPGTRLTVT.

The chain employs TRBV5-6 and TRBJ2-5; D may be TRBD1 (5 bases). The tail of the sequence fits TRBJ2-7 better, so the J call may be wrong. The CDR3 runs 16 residues. The germline V gene encodes CDR1 SGHDT and CDR2 YYEEEE. CDR3: CASSLSLGLNSYEQYF. CDR3 coding DNA: TGTGCCAGCAGCTTGTCGCTGGGGCTGAACTCGTACGAGCAGTACTTC.

This clone was detected a few times. The J gene is TRBJ2-1, the V gene TRBV7-3; 7 positions agree with TRBD2. Germline V gene sequence: CDR1 SGHTA, CDR2 FQGTGA. The CDR3 spans 16 residues. Trimming at V came to 5 bases and at J to 0 bases, leaving 7 bases not matched to a gene. The CDR3 spells CASSLSSGSSYNEQFF. The CDR3 DNA reads TGTGCCAGCAGCCTCTCTAGCGGCAGCTCCTACAATGAGCAGTTCTTC. The full variable domain, its missing parts supplied by reference TRBV7-3 and TRBJ2-1, is GAGVSQTPSNKVTEKGKYVELRCDPISGHTALYWYRQSLGQGPEFLIYFQGTGAADDSGLPNDRFFAVRPEGSVSTLKIQRTERGDSAVYLCASSLSSGSSYNEQFFGPGTRLTVL.

This sequence joins TRBV6-1 and TRBJ2-3; D is possibly TRBD1 or TRBD2 (5 bases each). Trimming took off 1 base at V and 13 bases at J, with 12 bases between the two ends. Germline CDR1 reads MNHNS; CDR2 reads SASEGT. This CDR3 comprises 12 residues. CDR3 DNA: TGTGCCAGCAGTGAAGAGGGACGTGTGGAGTATTTT. The encoded protein is CASSEEGRVEYF.

This clone was seen a few times. The V and J genes are TRBV9 and TRBJ2-3; no clear D. Germline assignment: CDR1 SGDLS and CDR2 YYNGEE. The CDR3 sequence is 12 residues long. Trimming cost V 4 bases and J 2 bases, with 5 bases left between them. The CDR3 region is CASSTNTDTQYF. The CDR3 nucleotides read TGTGCCAGCAGCACCAACACAGATACGCAGTATTTT.

The chain uses TRBV28 and TRBJ2-5; a possible D gene is TRBD1 (5 bases). The DNA matches TRBJ2-7 better at its end, which makes the J call doubtful. Germline V gene lookup returns CDR1 MDHEN and CDR2 SYDVKM. This CDR3 is 14 amino acids long. The CDR3 is CASSLRQGSYEQYF. CDR3 nucleotide sequence: TGTGCCAGCAGTTTAAGGCAGGGCTCCTACGAGCAGTACTTC.

J is TRBJ1-1 and V is TRBV5-1; D remains unclear. The CDR3 is made up of 11 amino acids. V was cut by 5 bases and J by 8 bases, with 10 bases left in between. Germline loops: CDR1 SGHRS, CDR2 YFSETQ. Here the CDR3 reads CASRAAGEAFF. As DNA, the CDR3 is TGCGCCAGCAGGGCGGCGGGCGAAGCTTTCTTT. The variable domain in full, with the rest retrieved from reference TRBV5-1 and TRBJ1-1, is KAGVTQTPRYLIKTRGQQVTLSCSPISGHRSVSWYQQTPGQGLQFLFEYFSETQRNKGNFPGRFSGRQFSNSRSEMNVSTLELGDSALYLCASRAAGEAFFGQGTRLTVV.

The rearrangement links TRBV30 to TRBJ2-5; 11 bases line up with TRBD2. CDR1 is GTSNPN, CDR2 SVGIG, per germline (reference sequence). J was trimmed by 5 bases and V by 0 bases; bases with no gene match: 8. The CDR3 contains 16 residues. The CDR3, as DNA: TGTGCCTGGAGTGTAGGGGTGGCTAGCGGGAGGGAGACCCAGTACTTC. Its translation is CAWSVGVASGRETQYF. Full variable domain (rest looked up from reference TRBV30 and TRBJ2-5): SQTIHQWPATLVQPVGSPLSLECTVEGTSNPNLYWYRQAAGRGLQLLFYSVGIGQISSEVPQNLSASRPQDRQFILSSKKLLLSDSGFYLCAWSVGVASGRETQYFGPGTRLLVL.

V is TRBV11-1 and J is TRBJ2-5; weak D call: TRBD2 (5 bases). Germline CDR1 SGHAT, CDR2 FQDESV (reference sequence). V was pared by 3 bases and J by 3 bases, with 8 bases between. The CDR3 sequence is 13 residues long. CDR3 in amino acids: CASSFVLEETQYF. The CDR3 nucleotides are TGTGCCAGCAGCTTCGTACTAGAAGAGACCCAGTACTTC.

V usage is TRBV4-3 and J usage is TRBJ2-7, with D tentatively TRBD2 (5 bases). CDR1 is LGHNA and CDR2 is YSLEER in the germline V gene. This CDR3 region has 18 residues. V was pared by 4 bases and J by 4 bases, with 26 bases between. The DNA for the CDR3 is TGCGCCAGCAGCCGTGGAGCGGACGAAATCTCCGATATGTACGAGCAGTACTTC. It specifies CASSRGADEISDMYEQYF.

Worth noting for this clone: The sample carries other DNA sequences with the same CDR3. The chain is built from TRBV5-1 and TRBJ1-1; D is possibly TRBD1 (5 bases). V was shortened by 0 bases and J by 4 bases, with 10 bases between the two germline ends. CDR3 length: 14 amino acids. The germline gives CDR1 SGHRS, CDR2 YFSETQ. The CDR3 reads CASSLGQGGTEAFF. The CDR3 DNA reads as TGCGCCAGCAGCTTGGGCCAGGGCGGCACTGAAGCTTTCTTT. Together with reference TRBV5-1 and TRBJ1-1, the CDR3 gives the full variable domain: KAGVTQTPRYLIKTRGQQVTLSCSPISGHRSVSWYQQTPGQGLQFLFEYFSETQRNKGNFPGRFSGRQFSNSRSEMNVSTLELGDSALYLCASSLGQGGTEAFFGQGTRLTVV.

This chain uses TRBV4-1 with TRBJ2-7; D perhaps matches TRBD2 (6 bases). Germline CDR1 MGHRA, CDR2 YSYEKL. V lost 1 base, J lost 4 bases, and 11 bases lay in between. The CDR3 loop spans 14 amino acids. CDR3 loop: CASSQGGGWYEQYF. In DNA, the CDR3 is TGCGCCAGCAGCCAAGGGGGAGGTTGGTACGAGCAGTACTTC.

The chain uses TRBV19 and TRBJ1-1; 7 bases are shared with TRBD1. V lost 5 bases and J lost 0; bases outside the gene matches: 6. CDR1 and CDR2 from the germline V gene are LNHDA and SQIVND (reference sequence). This CDR3 is built from 15 residues. The CDR3 DNA reads as TGTGCCAGTAGTGTCAGGGGGGCGGTGAACACTGAAGCTTTCTTT. The encoded protein is CASSVRGAVNTEAFF.

The chain links TRBV7-6 to TRBJ1-3; 7 nucleotides match TRBD1. Per the germline V gene, CDR1 is SGHVS and CDR2 is FNYEAQ. The CDR3 covers 17 residues. The J segment lost 0 bases and the V segment lost 5 bases, leaving 10 bases of the junction unmatched. The CDR3 protein is CASSPQPGQHSGNTIYF. The CDR3 nucleotides are TGTGCCAGCAGCCCACAACCGGGACAGCACTCTGGAAACACCATATATTTT.

The V and J genes are TRBV30 and TRBJ2-3; 11 bases map to TRBD2. CDR1 is GTSNPN and CDR2 is SVGIG in the germline V gene (reference sequence). The trim removed 2 bases at V and 3 bases at J, leaving 4 bases unmatched. The CDR3 consists of 15 residues. CDR3 protein: CAWSISGRATDTQYF. The CDR3 DNA reads TGTGCCTGGAGTATTAGCGGGAGGGCGACAGATACGCAGTATTTT.

The chain is built from TRBV7-2 and TRBJ2-1; the match to TRBD1 covers 7 bases. Germline V gene data show CDR1 as SGHTA and CDR2 as FQGNSA. The CDR3 sequence is 16 residues long. V gave up 1 base and J gave up 0 bases; unmatched junction bases: 3. Here the CDR3 DNA reads TGTGCCAGCAGCTTAGGGGCAGGGGGCTCCTACAATGAGCAGTTCTTC. Translation gives CASSLGAGGSYNEQFF.

This clone showed up just a few times. The J gene is TRBJ1-5, the V gene TRBV6-1; D gene unclear. CDR1 is MNHNS and CDR2 is SASEGT in the germline V gene. V lost 9 bases to trimming and J lost 3 bases, with 15 bases between them. The CDR3 sequence is 14 residues long. CDR3 bases: TGTGCCAGTCACCCCGCAGTAGACAATCAGCCCCAGCATTTT. This sequence encodes CASHPAVDNQPQHF.